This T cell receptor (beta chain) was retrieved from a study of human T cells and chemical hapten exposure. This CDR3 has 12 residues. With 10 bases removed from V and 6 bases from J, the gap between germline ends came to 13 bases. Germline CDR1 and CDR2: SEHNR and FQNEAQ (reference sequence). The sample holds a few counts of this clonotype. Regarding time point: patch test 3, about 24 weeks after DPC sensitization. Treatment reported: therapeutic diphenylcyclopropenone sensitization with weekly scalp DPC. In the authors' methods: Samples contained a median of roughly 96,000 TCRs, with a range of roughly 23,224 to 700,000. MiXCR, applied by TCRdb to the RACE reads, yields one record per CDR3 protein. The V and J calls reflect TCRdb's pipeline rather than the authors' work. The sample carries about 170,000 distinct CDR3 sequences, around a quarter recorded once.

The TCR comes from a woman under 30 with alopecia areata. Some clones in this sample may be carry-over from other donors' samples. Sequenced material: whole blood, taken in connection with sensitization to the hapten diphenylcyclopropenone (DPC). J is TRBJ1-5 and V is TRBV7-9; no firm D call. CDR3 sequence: CATDRVGQPQHF. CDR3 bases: TGTGCCACCGATCGAGTGGGTCAGCCCCAGCATTTT.